This is a list of T cell receptor beta chains from one sample in a study of spatial heterogeneity in lung cancer. Via MiXCR, TCRdb re-called the 5' RACE reads, giving one row per CDR3 protein. The sample lists 35,000 to 55,000 distinct CDR3 sequences; approximately 6.8% were seen once. This material consisted of PBMCs, taken at surgery. All receptors derive from a female donor with early-stage non-small cell lung cancer. CDR3s include the opening cysteine and the closing phenylalanine or tryptophan. A D gene is named only where the DNA matches it firmly. Clone size is given for some rows only: seen once, a few or many times, or a class if the clone is expanded.

TRBJ1-1 once TRBV29-1 - CSVASMDDNTEAFF TGCAGCGTTGCCAGTATGGACGACAACACTGAAGCTTTCTTT
TRBJ2-7 few TRBV20-1 - CSGRQGDEQYF TGCAGTGGGCGGCAGGGTGACGAGCAGTACTTC
TRBJ2-5 - TRBV28 TRBD2 CASIPSGGHQETQYF TGTGCCAGCATCCCTAGCGGGGGACACCAAGAGACCCAGTACTTC
TRBJ1-6 many TRBV5-1 - CASSLAPGTNSPLHF TGCGCCAGCAGCTTGGCCCCGGGAACTAATTCACCCCTCCACTTT
TRBJ2-2 few TRBV18 - CASSPDGPGELFF TGTGCCAGCTCACCAGACGGCCCCGGGGAGCTGTTTTTT
TRBJ1-1 few TRBV20-1 - CSARKLGGAFF TGCAGTGCTAGGAAATTGGGAGGTGCTTTCTTT
TRBJ2-7 many TRBV4-1 - CASSHWASYEQYF TGCGCCAGCAGCCATTGGGCCTCCTACGAGCAGTACTTC
TRBJ1-2 few TRBV12-3/TRBV12-4 - CASSRLGQGYGYTF TGTGCCAGCAGCCGTTTAGGGCAGGGGTATGGCTACACCTTC
TRBJ2-1 few TRBV6-2/TRBV6-3 TRBD2 CASSYNPAGGLEQFF TGTGCCAGCAGTTACAATCCAGCGGGGGGGCTTGAGCAGTTCTTC
TRBJ2-2 many TRBV6-2/TRBV6-3 TRBD2 CASRTSGGSTGELFF TGTGCCAGCAGGACTAGCGGGGGGAGCACCGGGGAGCTGTTTTTT
TRBJ1-3 - TRBV6-5 - CASSYPPGNTIYF TGTGCCAGCAGTTACCCCCCTGGAAACACCATATATTTT
TRBJ1-1 many TRBV7-2 TRBD1 CASSFGQGRQTEAFF TGTGCCAGCAGCTTTGGACAGGGAAGGCAGACTGAAGCTTTCTTT
TRBJ1-1 few TRBV7-6 - CASSLVPARGTEAFF TGTGCCAGCAGCTTAGTTCCGGCGAGAGGTACTGAAGCTTTCTTT
TRBJ2-1 - TRBV5-6 - CASSAWVGEQFF TGTGCCAGCAGCGCCTGGGTTGGCGAACAGTTCTTC
TRBJ2-5 many TRBV12-3/TRBV12-4 TRBD2 CASSPSGGGGETQYF TGTGCCAGCAGTCCCTCCGGGGGGGGAGGAGAGACCCAGTACTTC
TRBJ2-7 - TRBV5-1 - CASSLAIRGDSYEQYF TGCGCCAGCAGCTTGGCAATCAGGGGAGACTCCTACGAGCAGTACTTC
TRBJ2-2 - TRBV11-2 TRBD1 CASSSGQGGTGELFF TGTGCCAGCAGCTCCGGACAGGGTGGCACCGGGGAGCTGTTTTTT
TRBJ1-1 many TRBV3-1 - CATSRGGNTEAFF TGTGCCACCTCGAGGGGGGGGAACACTGAAGCTTTCTTT
TRBJ2-3 few TRBV20-1 TRBD2 CSAREASGGADTQYF TGCAGTGCTAGAGAGGCTAGCGGGGGTGCAGATACGCAGTATTTT
TRBJ1-6 many TRBV6-5 - CASSYRVALSPLHF TGTGCCAGCAGTTATCGGGTCGCTTTGTCACCCCTCCACTTT
TRBJ2-3 many TRBV5-8 TRBD1 CASSLGAGTGADTQYF TGTGCCAGCAGTTTGGGGGCCGGGACAGGGGCAGATACGCAGTATTTT
TRBJ2-3 many TRBV7-2 - CASSLARKAGDTQYF TGTGCCAGCAGCTTAGCAAGAAAGGCGGGGGATACGCAGTATTTT
TRBJ2-5 many TRBV10-1 - CASSDSGETQYF TGCGCCAGCAGTGATTCCGGAGAGACCCAGTACTTC
TRBJ2-2 few TRBV12-3/TRBV12-4 - CASSRTGAGNTGELFF TGTGCCAGCAGTCGCACGGGGGCCGGGAACACCGGGGAGCTGTTTTTT
TRBJ1-2 many TRBV4-1 - CASSRGGVSLNYGYTF TGCGCCAGCAGCCGTGGTGGGGTCTCCCTTAACTATGGCTACACCTTC
TRBJ2-3 many TRBV3-1 - CASSQFNAGTQYF TGTGCCAGCAGCCAATTTAACGCGGGTACGCAGTATTTT
TRBJ1-1 many TRBV7-2 - CASSPQGWGNTEAFF TGTGCCAGCAGCCCCCAGGGATGGGGGAACACTGAAGCTTTCTTT
TRBJ2-2 few TRBV7-3 TRBD1 CASSPPGQGSDGELFF TGTGCCAGCAGCCCTCCGGGACAGGGGTCTGACGGGGAGCTGTTTTTT
TRBJ2-2 many TRBV7-6 - CASSLPGLTNTGELFF TGTGCCAGCAGCCTCCCAGGTCTAACGAACACCGGGGAGCTGTTTTTT
TRBJ2-1 many TRBV6-5 TRBD2 CASSYDGGRSYNEQFF TGTGCCAGCAGTTACGACGGGGGGAGATCCTACAATGAGCAGTTCTTC
TRBJ1-2 - TRBV6-5 - CASSPNLGGYTF TGTGCCAGCAGCCCAAACTTGGGGGGCTACACCTTC
TRBJ2-3 few TRBV9 - CASSGSRRGDTQYF TGTGCCAGCAGCGGTAGCAGAAGAGGCGATACGCAGTATTTT
TRBJ1-5 many TRBV5-1 - CASSLEAGRNQPQHF TGCGCCAGCAGCCTGGAGGCAGGGCGGAATCAGCCCCAGCATTTT
TRBJ2-4 - TRBV12-3/TRBV12-4 TRBD1 CASSLVGQAKNIQYF TGTGCCAGCAGTTTAGTGGGACAGGCCAAAAACATTCAGTACTTC
TRBJ2-3 many TRBV20-1 TRBD2 CSAPLAGASTDTQYF TGCAGTGCACCACTAGCGGGGGCTAGCACAGATACGCAGTATTTT
TRBJ1-1 many TRBV2 TRBD1 CASGRQGTDTEAFF TGTGCCAGCGGTAGACAGGGTACCGACACTGAAGCTTTCTTT
TRBJ2-7 many TRBV28 - CASSKALAYEQYF TGTGCCAGCAGCAAGGCCCTGGCCTACGAGCAGTACTTC
TRBJ1-5 few TRBV7-2 - CASSFKSNQPQHF TGTGCCAGCAGCTTCAAGAGCAATCAGCCCCAGCATTTT
TRBJ1-1 few TRBV7-9 - CASSLPGNTEAFF TGTGCCAGCAGCTTACCGGGGAACACTGAAGCTTTCTTT
TRBJ2-2 many TRBV7-2 TRBD2 CASRGTSGSRSNTGELFF TGTGCCAGCAGAGGAACTAGCGGGTCCCGTTCGAACACCGGGGAGCTGTTTTTT
TRBJ1-1 many TRBV12-3/TRBV12-4 - CASSLGGNTEAFF TGTGCCAGCAGCTTGGGCGGCAACACTGAAGCTTTCTTT
TRBJ1-4 many TRBV7-9 - CASSSTQGLANEKLFF TGTGCCAGCAGCTCAACTCAGGGGTTGGCTAATGAAAAACTGTTTTTT
TRBJ2-2 few TRBV29-1 TRBD1 CSVIRGLSGELFF TGCAGCGTTATCAGGGGGCTATCCGGGGAGCTGTTTTTT
TRBJ1-5 few TRBV6-6 - CASSLHNQPQHF TGTGCCAGCAGTTTACACAATCAGCCCCAGCATTTT
TRBJ1-2 many TRBV13 - CASSYSRQYYTF TGTGCCAGCAGCTACAGTCGACAGTACTACACCTTC
TRBJ2-1 many TRBV18 TRBD2 CASSVTSGPDNEQFF TGTGCCAGCTCGGTGACTAGCGGGCCAGACAATGAGCAGTTCTTC
TRBJ2-5 many TRBV2 - CAYIGGNRETQYF TGTGCTTACATCGGGGGAAACAGAGAGACCCAGTACTTC
TRBJ2-3 many TRBV5-1 TRBD1 CASSPGQGDTDTQYF TGCGCCAGCAGCCCAGGACAGGGGGACACAGATACGCAGTATTTT
TRBJ2-7 many TRBV15 - CATSQGVSYEQYF TGTGCCACCAGTCAAGGGGTCTCCTACGAGCAGTACTTC
TRBJ2-7 many TRBV5-6 - CASSGQYYEQYF TGTGCCAGCAGCGGACAGTACTACGAGCAGTACTTC
TRBJ1-5 - TRBV6-1 - CASSEGSVSNQPQHF TGTGCCAGCAGTGAAGGGTCAGTTAGCAATCAGCCCCAGCATTTT
TRBJ2-4 - TRBV7-2 TRBD1 CASSPTGGRNIQYF TGTGCCAGCAGCCCGACAGGGGGGAGAAACATTCAGTACTTC
TRBJ2-2 many TRBV7-9 - CASTPQGTNTGELFF TGTGCCAGCACTCCTCAGGGGACCAACACCGGGGAGCTGTTTTTT
TRBJ1-2 many TRBV18 TRBD1 CASSPAGTDYGYTF TGTGCCAGCTCCCCTGCGGGGACAGACTATGGCTACACCTTC
TRBJ2-2 many TRBV14 - CASSQAGELFF TGTGCCAGCAGCCAAGCCGGGGAGCTGTTTTTT